The rows below give T cell receptor beta chains drawn from one sample of a study of Ad26.COV2.S vaccination and SARS-CoV-2 variants. Produced via immunoSEQ multiplex PCR; TCRdb's table is partial and in-frame only. The sample yields 300,000 to 500,000 clones, around nine tenths seen once. This specimen consisted of peripheral blood, obtained in a trial of Ad26.COV2.S vaccine versus placebo. The receptors come from a person aged 18 to 59 who received the Ad26.COV2.S COVID-19 vaccine or a placebo. Each CDR3 is given with its conserved first and last residue. The D gene is left open where the match is weak. Expanded clones are given a class, and other clones once, few, many or no size at all.

V	D	size	J	CDR3	DNA
TRBV5-4	.	.	TRBJ2-2	CASSATITGELFF	TGTGCCAGCAGTGCGACTATCACCGGGGAGCTGTTTTTT
TRBV7-2	.	.	TRBJ1-1	CASSLMLGANTEAFF	TGTGCCAGCAGCTTAATGCTGGGGGCTAACACTGAAGCTTTCTTT
TRBV28	TRBD1	.	TRBJ2-7	CASRTPGQGHEQYF	TGTGCCAGCAGAACCCCGGGACAGGGCCACGAGCAGTACTTC
TRBV6-5	.	.	TRBJ2-7	CASATGGGREQYF	TGTGCCAGCGCCACTGGGGGGGGGCGCGAGCAGTACTTC
TRBV12-5	TRBD2	.	TRBJ2-3	CASHGGDTDTQYF	TGTGCTAGCCACGGGGGGGACACAGATACGCAGTATTTT
TRBV19	.	once	TRBJ1-5	CASSIAGQPQHF	TGTGCCAGTAGTATAGCGGGGCAGCCCCAGCATTTT
TRBV2	.	.	TRBJ1-2	CARETDNYGYTF	TGTGCCAGAGAGACAGATAACTATGGCTACACCTTC
TRBV7-2	TRBD2	.	TRBJ2-7	CASSPHSGGTSYEQYF	TGTGCCAGCAGCCCCCATAGCGGGGGGACTTCCTACGAGCAGTACTTC
TRBV12-5	TRBD2	.	TRBJ2-2	CASGLVLRGGDTTSPGELFF	TGTGCTAGTGGTTTGGTACTTCGGGGGGGGGATACAACCTCACCCGGGGAGCTGTTTTTT
TRBV11-2	TRBD2	.	TRBJ2-1	CASSLGRGGNEQFF	TGTGCCAGCAGCTTGGGTCGCGGGGGCAATGAGCAGTTCTTC
TRBV10-2	.	once	TRBJ1-3	CASSEAPGPASLRNTIYF	TGCGCCAGCAGTGAGGCCCCGGGACCAGCCTCATTACGAAACACCATATATTTT
TRBV29-1	.	.	TRBJ1-2	CSVAQPVYTF	TGCAGCGTTGCGCAGCCGGTCTACACCTTC
TRBV2	.	.	TRBJ2-7	CASSDPPGGYSYEQYF	TGTGCCAGCAGTGACCCCCCTGGCGGATACTCCTACGAGCAGTACTTC
TRBV5-1	.	.	TRBJ2-7	CASRYNREGPSYEQYF	TGCGCCAGTCGTTACAACAGGGAGGGGCCCTCCTACGAGCAGTACTTC
TRBV20-1	.	.	TRBJ2-1	CSARVADEQFF	TGCAGTGCTAGAGTAGCGGATGAGCAGTTCTTC
TRBV18	.	.	TRBJ2-3	CASSPFEGYQYF	TGTGCCAGCTCGCCCTTCGAAGGGTATCAGTATTTT
TRBV19	.	once	TRBJ2-1	CATQVNSLWDEQFF	TGTGCCACACAGGTGAACTCTCTTTGGGATGAGCAGTTCTTC
TRBV5-6	TRBD2	.	TRBJ2-3	CASSKTSGGTDTQYF	TGTGCCAGCAGCAAGACTAGCGGAGGCACAGATACGCAGTATTTT